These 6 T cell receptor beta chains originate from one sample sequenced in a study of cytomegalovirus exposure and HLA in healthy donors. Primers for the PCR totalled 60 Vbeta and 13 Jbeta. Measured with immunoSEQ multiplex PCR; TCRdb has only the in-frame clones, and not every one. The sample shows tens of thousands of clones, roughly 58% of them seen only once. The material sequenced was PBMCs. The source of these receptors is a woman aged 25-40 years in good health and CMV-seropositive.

CDR3 sequence: CSVQDNYGYTF. Written as DNA, the CDR3 is TGTTCCGTCCAGGATAACTATGGCTACACCTTC. This chain joins TRBV7-9 and TRBJ1-2; D gene ambiguous. CDR1 and CDR2 from the germline V gene are SEHNR and FQNEAQ (reference sequence). The CDR3 has 11 residues.

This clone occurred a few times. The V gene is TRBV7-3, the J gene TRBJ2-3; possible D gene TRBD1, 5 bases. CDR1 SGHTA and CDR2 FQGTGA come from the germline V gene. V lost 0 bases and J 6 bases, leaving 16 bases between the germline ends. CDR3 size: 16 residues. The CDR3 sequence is CASSLTGGRGSDTQYF. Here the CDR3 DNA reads TGTGCCAGCAGCTTAACGGGTGGTAGGGGAAGTGATACGCAGTATTTT.

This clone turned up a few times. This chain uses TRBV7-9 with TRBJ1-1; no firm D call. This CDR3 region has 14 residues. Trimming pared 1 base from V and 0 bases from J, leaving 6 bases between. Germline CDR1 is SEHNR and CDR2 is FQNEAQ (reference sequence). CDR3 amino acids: CASSLVAVNTEAFF. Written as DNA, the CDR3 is TGTGCCAGCAGCTTAGTGGCAGTGAACACTGAAGCTTTCTTT.

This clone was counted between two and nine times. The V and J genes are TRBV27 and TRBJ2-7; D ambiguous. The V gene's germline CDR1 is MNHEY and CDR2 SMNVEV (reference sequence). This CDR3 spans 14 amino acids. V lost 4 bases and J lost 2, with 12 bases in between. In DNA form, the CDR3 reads TGTGCCAGCAGTTCCCGTGGTCCTACCTACGAGCAGTACTTC. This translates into CASSSRGPTYEQYF.

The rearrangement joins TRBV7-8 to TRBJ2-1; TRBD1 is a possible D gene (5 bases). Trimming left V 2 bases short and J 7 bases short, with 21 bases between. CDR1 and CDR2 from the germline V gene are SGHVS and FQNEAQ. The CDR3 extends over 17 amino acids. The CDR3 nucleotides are TGTGCCAGCAGCTTAACTCCAGGGCCGTCTAAGGCGAATGAGCAGTTCTTC. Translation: CASSLTPGPSKANEQFF.

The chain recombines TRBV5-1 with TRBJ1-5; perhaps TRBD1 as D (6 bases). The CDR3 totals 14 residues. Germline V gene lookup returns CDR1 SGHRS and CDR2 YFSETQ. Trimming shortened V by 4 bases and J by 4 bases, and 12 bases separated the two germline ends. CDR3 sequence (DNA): TGCGCCAGCAGCGTGGGGGCGGGGAATCAGCCCCAGCATTTT. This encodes CASSVGAGNQPQHF.